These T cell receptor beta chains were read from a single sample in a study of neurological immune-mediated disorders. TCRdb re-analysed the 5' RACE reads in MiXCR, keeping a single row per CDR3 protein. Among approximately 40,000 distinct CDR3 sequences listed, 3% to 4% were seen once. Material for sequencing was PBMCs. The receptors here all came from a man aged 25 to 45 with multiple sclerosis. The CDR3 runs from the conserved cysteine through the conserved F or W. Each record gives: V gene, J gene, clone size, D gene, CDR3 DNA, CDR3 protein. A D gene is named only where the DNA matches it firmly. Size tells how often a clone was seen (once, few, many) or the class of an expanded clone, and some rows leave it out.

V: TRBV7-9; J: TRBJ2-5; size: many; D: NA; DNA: TGTGCCAGCGACAGATCCGATCAAGAGACCCAGTACTTC; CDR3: CASDRSDQETQYF
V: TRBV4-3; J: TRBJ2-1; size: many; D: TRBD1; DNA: TGCGCCAGCAGCCAACAGACAGGGGGCTCCTACAATGAGCAGTTCTTC; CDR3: CASSQQTGGSYNEQFF
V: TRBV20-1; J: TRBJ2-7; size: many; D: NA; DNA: TGCAGTGCAGGACCCGACAGGTACCCTAACGAGCAGTACTTC; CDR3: CSAGPDRYPNEQYF
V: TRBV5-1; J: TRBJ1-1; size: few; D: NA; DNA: TGCGCCAGCACGGACATGGGGAGCCCTGAAGCTTTCTTT; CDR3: CASTDMGSPEAFF
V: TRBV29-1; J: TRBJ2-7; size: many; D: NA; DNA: TGCAGCGTTGGAGGAGTCTACGAGCAGTACTTC; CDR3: CSVGGVYEQYF
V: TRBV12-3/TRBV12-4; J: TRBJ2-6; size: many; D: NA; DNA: TGTGCCAGCAGTTCGAGAGGGACTGGGGCCAACGTCCTGACTTTC; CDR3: CASSSRGTGANVLTF
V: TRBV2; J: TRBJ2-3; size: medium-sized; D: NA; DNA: TGTGCCAGCAGAGGGGACAACACAGATACGCAGTATTTT; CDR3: CASRGDNTDTQYF
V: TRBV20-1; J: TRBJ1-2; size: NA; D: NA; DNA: TGCAGTGCTAGAGATTATAAGGGTCCCTATGGCTACACCTTC; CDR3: CSARDYKGPYGYTF
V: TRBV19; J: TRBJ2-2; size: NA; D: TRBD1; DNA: TGTGCCAGTAGCCGGAGACAGGGAGCCGGGGAGCTGTTTTTT; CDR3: CASSRRQGAGELFF
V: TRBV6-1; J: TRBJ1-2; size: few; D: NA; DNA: TGTGCCAGCAGATTGGAGAATAACTATGGCTACACCTTC; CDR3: CASRLENNYGYTF
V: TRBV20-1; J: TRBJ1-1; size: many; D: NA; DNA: TGCAGTGCTAGAGGGGGATCCAACACTGAAGCTTTCTTT; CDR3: CSARGGSNTEAFF
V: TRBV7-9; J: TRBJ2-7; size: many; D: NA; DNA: TGTGCCAGCAGCCCAATTTCGGACAGAGCCTACGAGCAGTACTTC; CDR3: CASSPISDRAYEQYF
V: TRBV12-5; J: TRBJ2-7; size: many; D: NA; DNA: TGTGCTAGTGGTTCAGGGTGGCCGTTGAGCGAGCAGTACTTC; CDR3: CASGSGWPLSEQYF
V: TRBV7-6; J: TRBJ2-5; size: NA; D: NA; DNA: TGTGCCAGCAGCCGGCGGGCGGGGTACCAAGAGACCCAGTACTTC; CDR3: CASSRRAGYQETQYF
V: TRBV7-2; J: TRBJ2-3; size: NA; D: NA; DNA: TGTGCCAGCAGCCCCGACGGCTCGGAAGATACGCAGTATTTT; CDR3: CASSPDGSEDTQYF
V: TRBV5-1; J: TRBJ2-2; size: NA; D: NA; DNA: TGCGCCAGCAGTAGGACACTGAACACCGGGGAGCTGTTTTTT; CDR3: CASSRTLNTGELFF
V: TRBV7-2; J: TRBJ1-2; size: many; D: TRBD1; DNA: TGTGCCAGCAGCACCAACAGGGGCGGCTACACCTTC; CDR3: CASSTNRGGYTF
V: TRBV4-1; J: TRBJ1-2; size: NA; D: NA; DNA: TGCGCCAGCAGCTGGGGCCCTCCGGACTATGGCTACACCTTC; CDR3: CASSWGPPDYGYTF
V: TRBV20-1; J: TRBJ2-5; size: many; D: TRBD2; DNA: TGCAGTGCCACAACTAGCGGGGGGAGAGGGACCCAGTACTTC; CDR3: CSATTSGGRGTQYF
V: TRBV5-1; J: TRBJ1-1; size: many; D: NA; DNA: TGCGCCAGCAGCTTGGCGGGGGAAAGGAACGAAGCTTTCTTT; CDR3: CASSLAGERNEAFF
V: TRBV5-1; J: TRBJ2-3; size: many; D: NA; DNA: TGCGCCAGCAGTCCCGCCGTGGGCACAGATACGCAGTATTTT; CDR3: CASSPAVGTDTQYF
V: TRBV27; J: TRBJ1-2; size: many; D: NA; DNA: TGTGCCAGCAGTTTCCAGGGGTACTATGGCTACACCTTC; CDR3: CASSFQGYYGYTF
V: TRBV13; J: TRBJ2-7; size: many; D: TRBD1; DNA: TGTGCCAGCAGCTTAGGTAGGGACAGGGGAATTAACGAGCAGTACTTC; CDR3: CASSLGRDRGINEQYF
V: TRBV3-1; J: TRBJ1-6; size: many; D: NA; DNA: TGTGCCAGCAGCCAAGTGAGGAATTCACCCCTCCACTTT; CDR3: CASSQVRNSPLHF
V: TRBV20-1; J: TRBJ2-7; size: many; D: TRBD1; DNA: TGCAGTGCTAGAGCTGGACAGGGATCCTACGAGCAGTACTTC; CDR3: CSARAGQGSYEQYF
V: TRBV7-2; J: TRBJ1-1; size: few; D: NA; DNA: TGTGCCAGCAGCTTAGAGGCAGGGAGCGCTTTCTTT; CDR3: CASSLEAGSAFF
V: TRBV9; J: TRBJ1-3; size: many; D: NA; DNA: TGTGCCAGCAGCTCAGAGCACACGCCGACTGGAAACACCATATATTTT; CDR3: CASSSEHTPTGNTIYF
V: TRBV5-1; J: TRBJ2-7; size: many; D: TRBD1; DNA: TGCGCCAGCAGCGGGACCGGACAGGGTGTCTACGAGCAGTACTTC; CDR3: CASSGTGQGVYEQYF
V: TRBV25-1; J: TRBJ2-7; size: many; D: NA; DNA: TGTGCCAGCAGTGAGAAACTTGCCCCCTACGAGCAGTACTTC; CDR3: CASSEKLAPYEQYF
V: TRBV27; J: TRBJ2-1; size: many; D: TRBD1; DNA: TGTGCCAGTAACAGGGGGCCGGGGAATGAGCAGTTCTTC; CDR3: CASNRGPGNEQFF
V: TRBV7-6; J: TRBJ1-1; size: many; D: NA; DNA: TGTGCCAGCAGCTTAGGGTCTGGGGCTGAAGCTTTCTTT; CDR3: CASSLGSGAEAFF
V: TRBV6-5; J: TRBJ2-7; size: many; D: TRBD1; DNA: TGTGCCAGCAGTCGCACCCGGGACAGGCACGAGCAGTACTTC; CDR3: CASSRTRDRHEQYF
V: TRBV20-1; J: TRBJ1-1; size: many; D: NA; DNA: TGCAGTGCTGTTGGTTGGGGTCCTAACACTGAAGCTTTCTTT; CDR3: CSAVGWGPNTEAFF
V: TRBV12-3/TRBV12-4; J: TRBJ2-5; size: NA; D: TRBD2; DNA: TGTGCCTGCACCCTAGCGGGGACCAGGACCCAGTACTTC; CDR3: CACTLAGTRTQYF
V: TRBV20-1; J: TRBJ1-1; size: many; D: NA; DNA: TGCAGTGCCCCTCGGTTGGGGGTTGAAGCTTTCTTT; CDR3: CSAPRLGVEAFF
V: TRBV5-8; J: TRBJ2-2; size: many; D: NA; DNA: TGTGCCAGCAGCTTTTGGCAGGGGAACACCGGGGAGCTGTTTTTT; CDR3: CASSFWQGNTGELFF
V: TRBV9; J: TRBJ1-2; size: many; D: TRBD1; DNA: TGTGCCAGCAGCATGTCAGACAGGGTCCCTTCCTATGGCTACACCTTC; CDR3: CASSMSDRVPSYGYTF
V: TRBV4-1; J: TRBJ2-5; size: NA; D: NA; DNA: TGCGCCAGCAGCCAAGGTGGCCCAATGGAGACCCAGTACTTC; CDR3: CASSQGGPMETQYF
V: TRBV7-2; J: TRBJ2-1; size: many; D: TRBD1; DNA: TGTGCCAGCAGCTTAAGACAGGGGGCCTACAATGAGCAGTTCTTC; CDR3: CASSLRQGAYNEQFF
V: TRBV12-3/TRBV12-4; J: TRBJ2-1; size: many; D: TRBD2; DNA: TGTGCCAGCAGCCGACCGGGGGGGCTGGGCAATGAGCAGTTCTTC; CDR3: CASSRPGGLGNEQFF
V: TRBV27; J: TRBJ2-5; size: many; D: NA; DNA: TGTGCCAGCAGTTTATTGGGGGCCCAAGAGACCCAGTACTTC; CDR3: CASSLLGAQETQYF
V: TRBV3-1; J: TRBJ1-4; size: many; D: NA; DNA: TGTGCCAGCAGCCAAGTTAGTGACAGTGGGGGTAATGAAAAACTGTTTTTT; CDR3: CASSQVSDSGGNEKLFF
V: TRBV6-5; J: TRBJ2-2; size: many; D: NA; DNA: TGTGCCAGCGGGCCAGAGAACACCGGGGAGCTGTTTTTT; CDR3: CASGPENTGELFF
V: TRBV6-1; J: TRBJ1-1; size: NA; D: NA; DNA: TGTGCCAGCGGGAACAGAGAGAACACTGAAGCTTTCTTT; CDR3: CASGNRENTEAFF
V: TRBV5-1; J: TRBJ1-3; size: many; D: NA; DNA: TGCGCCAGCAGACCGCCAGGACTACACACCATATATTTT; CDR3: CASRPPGLHTIYF
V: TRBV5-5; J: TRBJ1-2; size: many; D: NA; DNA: TGTGCCAGCAGCTTGATTGGTCCGGCGACCTATGGCTACACCTTC; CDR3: CASSLIGPATYGYTF
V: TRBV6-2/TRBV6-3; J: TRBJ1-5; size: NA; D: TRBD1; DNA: TGTGCCAGCAGAGACAGGGGAAATCAGCCCCAGAATTTT; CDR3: CASRDRGNQPQNF
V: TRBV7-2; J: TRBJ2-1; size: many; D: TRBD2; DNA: TGTGCCAGCAGACGGACTAGCGGGGGCCACAATGAGCAGTTCTTC; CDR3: CASRRTSGGHNEQFF
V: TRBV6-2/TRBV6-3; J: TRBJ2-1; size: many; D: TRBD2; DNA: TGTGCCAGCAGCCTGGGACTAGCGGGGGGGCCTTACGAGCAGTTCTTC; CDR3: CASSLGLAGGPYEQFF
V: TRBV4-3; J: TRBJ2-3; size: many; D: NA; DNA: TGCGCCAGCAGCCAAGGGGGGTTCAGCACAGATACGCAGTATTTT; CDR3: CASSQGGFSTDTQYF
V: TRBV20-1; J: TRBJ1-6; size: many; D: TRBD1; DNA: TGCAGTGCGGGGGGGAATGGGGACAGGGTCCTCCACTTT; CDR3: CSAGGNGDRVLHF
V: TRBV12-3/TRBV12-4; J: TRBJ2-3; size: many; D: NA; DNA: TGTGCCAGCAGACTCGGCGGGAAGAGCGATACGCAGTATTTT; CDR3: CASRLGGKSDTQYF
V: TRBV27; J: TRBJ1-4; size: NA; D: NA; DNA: TGTGCCAGCAGTTTACTCCGGGAAATCGGGGAAAAACTGTTTTTT; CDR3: CASSLLREIGEKLFF
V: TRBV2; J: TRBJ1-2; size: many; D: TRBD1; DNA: TGTGCCAGCTCCGGGACAGGGGGTTTAATTCTGTATGGCTACACCTTC; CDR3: CASSGTGGLILYGYTF
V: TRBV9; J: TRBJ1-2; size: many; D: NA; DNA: TGTGCCAGCAGCGGAGGGTCTTACACCTTC; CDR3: CASSGGSYTF
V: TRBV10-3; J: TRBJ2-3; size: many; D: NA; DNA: TGTGCCATCAGTGACTCAAGGTCTGGGGATACGCAGTATTTT; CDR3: CAISDSRSGDTQYF
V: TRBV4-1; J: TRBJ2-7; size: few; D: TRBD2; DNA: TGCGCCAGCGGGGAGGGAAGCTCCTACGAGCAGTACTTC; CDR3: CASGEGSSYEQYF